This T cell receptor (beta chain) was observed in a study of blood T cells in healthy people across ages. Study-level background: Template switching captured about one barcoded beta molecule per two T cells. Study conclusions and caveats: In older individuals, TCR beta diversity per million T cells was lower, falling roughly linearly with age.

Sample-barcoded 5' priming and a J-beta primer mix drove a second PCR of about 6 to 12 cycles. Template switching added a 12-random-nucleotide identifier to every cDNA molecule. TCRdb itself ran the 5' RACE reads through MiXCR, one entry per CDR3 protein. The profile shows more than 700,000 distinct CDR3 sequences, about 48% of them singletons. In regard to this clonotype: Antigen specificity is unknown.

There were at least 5.5 micrograms of total RNA extracted from every sample. Germline assignment: CDR1 SGHRS and CDR2 YFSETQ. The CDR3 is made up of 13 amino acids. The V gene end was trimmed by 4 bases and the J gene end by 5 bases; junction bases not matched to a gene: 2. This chain joins TRBV5-1 and TRBJ1-1; 10 bases agree with TRBD1. The clonotype originates from a man older than 75 in good health. The material sequenced was blood. CDR3 nucleotides: TGCGCCAGCAGCGACAGGGGGCCTACTGAAGCTTTCTTT. Encoded protein: CASSDRGPTEAFF.